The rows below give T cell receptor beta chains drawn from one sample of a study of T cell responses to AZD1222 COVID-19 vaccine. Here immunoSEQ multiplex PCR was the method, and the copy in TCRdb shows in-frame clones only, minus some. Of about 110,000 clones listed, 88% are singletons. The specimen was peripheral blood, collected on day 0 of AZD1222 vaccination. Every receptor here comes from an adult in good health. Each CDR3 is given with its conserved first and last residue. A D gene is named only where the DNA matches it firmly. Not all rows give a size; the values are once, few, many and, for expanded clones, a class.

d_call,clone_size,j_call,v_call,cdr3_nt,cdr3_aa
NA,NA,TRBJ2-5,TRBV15,TGTGCCACCAGTAGACAAGCCGCCCTGCCGAGGGAGACCCAGTACTTC,CATSRQAALPRETQYF
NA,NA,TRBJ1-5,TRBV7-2,TGTGCCAGCAGCCCCCGGATGAGCAATCAGCCCCAGCATTTT,CASSPRMSNQPQHF
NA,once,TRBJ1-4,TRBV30,TGTGCCTGGAGTGTACGTCTAAACAGGGTTTGGGCTAATGAAAAACTGTTTTTT,CAWSVRLNRVWANEKLFF
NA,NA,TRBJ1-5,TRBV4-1,TGCGCCAGCAGTCAAGATCATGGAATACTAAGCAATCAGCCCCAGCATTTT,CASSQDHGILSNQPQHF
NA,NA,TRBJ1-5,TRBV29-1,TGCAGCGTGGCGGGGCAATTAGAGCAGCCCCAGCATTTT,CSVAGQLEQPQHF
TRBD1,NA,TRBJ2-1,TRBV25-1,TGTGCCAGCAGTGATCCGGACAGGGCTCCTTACAATGAGCAGTTCTTC,CASSDPDRAPYNEQFF
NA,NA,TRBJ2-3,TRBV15,TGTGCCACCAGCAGAGATAGCCAGCGGATCACAGATACGCAGTATTTT,CATSRDSQRITDTQYF
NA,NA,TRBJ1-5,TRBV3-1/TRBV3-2,TGTGCCAGCAGCCAAGAATCGGCAGGAAGCAATCAGCCCCAGCATTTT,CASSQESAGSNQPQHF
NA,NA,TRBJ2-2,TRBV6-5,TGTGCCAGCGGTTGGGGGGAGCTGTTTTTT,CASGWGELFF
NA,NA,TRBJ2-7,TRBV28,TGTGCCAGCAGCCCCTCCGGCCGGGCCCCGGTCCAGTACTTC,CASSPSGRAPVQYF
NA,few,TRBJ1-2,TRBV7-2,TGTGCCAGCAGCTTATATCAGCAGAATGATGGCTACACCTTC,CASSLYQQNDGYTF
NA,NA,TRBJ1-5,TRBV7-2,TGTGCCAGCACCCCGCTGCAGTCGGGACAGCCCCAGCATTTT,CASTPLQSGQPQHF
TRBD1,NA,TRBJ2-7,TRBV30,TGTGCCTGGAGTGAACAAGGGGGCAGCGAGCAGTACTTC,CAWSEQGGSEQYF
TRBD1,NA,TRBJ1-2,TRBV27,TGTGCCAGCAGCTTCCGCAGGGGGACCTCTAACTATGGCTACACCTTC,CASSFRRGTSNYGYTF
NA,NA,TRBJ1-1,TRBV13,TGTGCCAGCAGCTTAGGCAGGACCTCGAACACTGAAGCTTTCTTT,CASSLGRTSNTEAFF
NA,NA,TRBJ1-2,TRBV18,TGTGCCAGCTCACCGGGGGAGAACTATGGCTACACCTTC,CASSPGENYGYTF
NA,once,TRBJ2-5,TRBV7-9,TGTGCCAGCGTGGGGGAAGAGACCCAGTACTTC,CASVGEETQYF
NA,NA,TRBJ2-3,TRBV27,TGTGCCAGCAGTTTATTTCTACAGGCGGGCCCAGATACGCAGTATTTT,CASSLFLQAGPDTQYF
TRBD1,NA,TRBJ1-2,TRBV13,TGTGCCAGCAGCCAACTGGGACAGGCCGGGTATGGCTACACCTTC,CASSQLGQAGYGYTF
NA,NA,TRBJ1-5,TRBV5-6,TGTGCCAGCAGCTTGGGGTCTAGCAATCAGCCCCAGCATTTT,CASSLGSSNQPQHF
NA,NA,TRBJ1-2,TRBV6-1,TGTGCCAGCAGTGAAGTTCAGGGACCCTCGGGCGGCTACACCTTC,CASSEVQGPSGGYTF
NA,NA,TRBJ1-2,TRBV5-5,TGTGCCAGCAGCTTTGGTGGCACTACTAACTATGGCTACACCTTC,CASSFGGTTNYGYTF
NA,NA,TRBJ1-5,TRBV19,TGTGCCAGTAGTACCTATCATGGGACCGGGTATCAGCCCCAGCATTTT,CASSTYHGTGYQPQHF
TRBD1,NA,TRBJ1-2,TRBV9,TGTGCCAGCAGCGGGGGACAGGGTAATTATGGCTACACCTTC,CASSGGQGNYGYTF
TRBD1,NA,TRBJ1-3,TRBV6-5,TGTGCCAGCAGGACAGGGGCTGGTGGAAACACCATATATTTT,CASRTGAGGNTIYF
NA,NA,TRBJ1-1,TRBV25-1,TGTGCCAGCAGTACTGGACACCGTTCATGGGGAGCTTTCTTT,CASSTGHRSWGAFF
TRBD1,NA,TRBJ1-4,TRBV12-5,TGTGCTAGTGGTCTCCGGGACAGGGGTTTTCATGAAAAACTGTTTTTT,CASGLRDRGFHEKLFF
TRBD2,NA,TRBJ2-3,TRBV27,TGTGCCAGCAGTCTCTCCGGGACTAGCGGGACAGGCACAGATACGCAGTATTTT,CASSLSGTSGTGTDTQYF
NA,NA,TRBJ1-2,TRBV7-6,TGTGCCAGCAGCTCGCATGAGGATCCTAACTATGGCTACACCTTC,CASSSHEDPNYGYTF
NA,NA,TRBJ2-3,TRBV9,TGTGCCAGCAGCCCCGGGGTAGGGAAAGATACGCAGTATTTT,CASSPGVGKDTQYF
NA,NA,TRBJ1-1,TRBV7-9,TGTGCCAGCAGAACCTCCAGGGGCACTGAAGCTTTCTTT,CASRTSRGTEAFF
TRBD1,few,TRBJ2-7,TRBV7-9,TGTGCCAGCAGCTTTTCAGGGGGGACAGGGTACGAGCAGTACTTC,CASSFSGGTGYEQYF
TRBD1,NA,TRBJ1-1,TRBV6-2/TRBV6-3,TGTGCCAGCAGTTTCAGGGGGCTGCGGCACACTGAAGCTTTCTTT,CASSFRGLRHTEAFF
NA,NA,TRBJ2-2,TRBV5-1,TGCGCCAGCAGCCTAAGGAGAAACACCGGGGAGCTGTTTTTT,CASSLRRNTGELFF
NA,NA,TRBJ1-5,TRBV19,TGTGCCAGTACCTATGCTTGGGGTGGTCTTCAGCCCCAGCATTTT,CASTYAWGGLQPQHF
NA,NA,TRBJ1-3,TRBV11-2,TGTGCCAGCAGCTTCGGACGGCCAATAAACACCATATATTTT,CASSFGRPINTIYF